The 9 T cell receptor beta chains given below trace back to one sample, sequenced in a study of identical twins. TCRdb re-called the 5' RACE reads with MiXCR, one entry per CDR3 protein. The table has 600,000 to 800,000 distinct CDR3 sequences, around 21% seen once; the top ten hold approximately 4.5%. These data are also associated with another study on T cells expressing NK-cell markers.

Sequenced input: PBMCs. All receptors come from a woman between 18 and 30 years old in good health.

This clonotype showed up many times. The DNA is omitted, as the CDR3 cannot be located on it reliably, and the CDR3 follows TCRdb's listing. The chain carries TRBV21-1 and TRBJ2-3; the table's D call TRBD2 went unverified against the DNA. TRBV21-1 is a pseudogene segment. With termini counted, the CDR3 has 16 amino acids. This CDR3 is CASSKVGGGAADTQYF.

This clonotype was picked up a small number of times. DNA for the CDR3: TGCAGTGCTAGAGATCCCTCAAGTGGAGGGGTGCGGGGCTACACCTTC. Its protein product is CSARDPSSGGVRGYTF. The chain couples TRBV20-1 to TRBJ1-2, with D perhaps matching TRBD1 (5 bases). Trimming pared 0 bases from V and 8 bases from J, leaving 22 bases between. Germline values: CDR1 DFQATT, CDR2 SNEGSKA (reference sequence). The CDR3 length is 16 residues.

This sequence joins TRBV28 and TRBJ2-7; D might be TRBD1 (6 bases). Looked up from germline, CDR1 is MDHEN and CDR2 is SYDVKM. Deletions cut 6 bases from V and 2 bases from J, with 14 bases between. The length of the CDR3 is 14 residues. This CDR3 reads CASRTGTPPYEQYF. The CDR3 region has the DNA TGTGCCAGCAGGACCGGGACACCCCCCTACGAGCAGTACTTC.

V and J are TRBV20-1 and TRBJ2-2, with D perhaps TRBD2 (7 bases). Germline values: CDR1 DFQATT, CDR2 SNEGSKA (reference sequence). The CDR3 extends over 14 amino acids. With 2 bases removed from V and 6 bases from J, the gap between germline ends came to 13 bases. The CDR3 coding sequence is TGCAGTGCTAGACCCCGGGGGGCTGCCGGGGAGCTGTTTTTT. It yields the protein CSARPRGAAGELFF.

This clonotype was seen only a few times. V is TRBV5-5 and J is TRBJ1-5; the D is unclear. In germline, CDR1 is SGHKS, CDR2 YYEKEE (reference sequence). The CDR3 sequence is 14 residues long. The V and J ends lost 6 bases and 0 bases respectively, with 10 bases between them. The DNA for the CDR3 is TGTGCCAGCACCCGTGCAGGTAGCAATCAGCCCCAGCATTTT. Protein product: CASTRAGSNQPQHF.

This sequence joins TRBV7-7 and TRBJ2-2; a possible D gene is TRBD2 (5 bases). The germline V and J ends were trimmed by 1 base and 4 bases, with 10 bases remaining between them. CDR3 length: 15 residues. Per germline, CDR1 SSHAT and CDR2 FNYEAQ (reference sequence). This CDR3 reads CASSLDGISTGELFF. CDR3 DNA sequence: TGTGCCAGCAGCTTAGACGGGATCAGCACCGGGGAGCTGTTTTTT.

CDR3 coding DNA: TGTGCCATCAGTGAACAGACAGTATTTGAAGCTTTCTTT. The encoded protein is CAISEQTVFEAFF. The chain links TRBV10-3 to TRBJ1-1; weak D call: TRBD1 (5 bases). Looked up from germline, CDR1 is ENHRY and CDR2 is SYGVKD. The CDR3 loop spans 13 amino acids. V was trimmed by 3 bases and J by 7 bases, leaving 12 bases between them.

The J gene is TRBJ2-7, the V gene TRBV3-1; 9 bases match TRBD1. The V gene's germline CDR1 is LGHDT and CDR2 YNNKEL (reference sequence). The length of the CDR3 is 16 residues. Unmatched junction bases numbered 12, after V lost 2 bases and J lost 7 bases. CDR3 loop: CASSQISGTGSSEQYF. In DNA, the CDR3 is TGTGCCAGCAGCCAAATCTCCGGGACAGGGTCTTCTGAGCAGTACTTC.

There are a few counts of this clonotype. The rearrangement uses TRBV29-1 and TRBJ2-1; D may be TRBD1 or TRBD2 (6 bases each). The CDR3 runs to 11 residues. The V and J ends lost 3 bases and 8 bases respectively, with 8 bases between them. CDR1 is SQVTM and CDR2 is ANQGSEA in the germline V gene. The CDR3 loop reads CSVEGGHEQFF. CDR3 bases: TGCAGCGTTGAGGGGGGCCATGAGCAGTTCTTC.